The rows below give T cell receptor beta chains drawn from one sample of a study of blood T cell repertoires in COVID-19. Some clones are missing from TCRdb's copy, which holds only in-frame ones; the method was immunoSEQ multiplex PCR. Here the sample spans 250,000 to 300,000 clones, around 90% being singletons. Sequencing was done on a sample of PBMCs or T cells enriched from blood (not recorded which). The receptors stem from a woman aged 40 to 55 with acute COVID-19. CDR3s include the opening cysteine and the closing phenylalanine or tryptophan. Size is stated for part of the rows, as once, few or many counts, or as a class when the clone is expanded.

clone size,V gene,J gene,CDR3 protein
-,TRBV7-2,TRBJ2-7,CASSGPLSGISSYEQYF
-,TRBV7-2,TRBJ2-3,CASSLVSGSSTDTQYF
-,TRBV4-1,TRBJ1-6,CASSQDSSSSYNSPLHF
-,TRBV3-1/TRBV3-2,TRBJ2-7,CASSQTPPGYEQYF
-,TRBV28,TRBJ2-5,CASAQGGRQETQYF
few,TRBV6-5,TRBJ2-7,CASSYIAGAPNEQYF
-,TRBV5-4,TRBJ2-7,CASSIIGRGEQYF
once,TRBV27,TRBJ1-1,CASSSWTRNTEAFF
few,TRBV19,TRBJ1-4,CASSNRDRGFGDEKLFF
once,TRBV5-4,TRBJ2-7,CASSLRDSYEQYF
-,TRBV5-6,TRBJ1-2,CASSLGQFWGYTF
-,TRBV11-2,TRBJ1-1,CASRRGGPWGTEAFF
-,TRBV6-2/TRBV6-3,TRBJ2-1,CASSYSGTLNTGNEQFF
few,TRBV5-4,TRBJ2-7,CASSSGTGGEQYF
-,TRBV25-1,TRBJ1-1,CASSGPGQGEATEAFF
-,TRBV5-1,TRBJ1-3,CASSLANPGVAGNTIYF
once,TRBV2,TRBJ1-1,CASSESTEAFF
-,TRBV12-3/TRBV12-4,TRBJ1-2,CASRGTGYYGYTF
-,TRBV5-1,TRBJ2-7,CASSPATSTASYEQYF
-,TRBV7-2,TRBJ2-1,CASSLRALNEQFF
-,TRBV15,TRBJ2-1,CATSNRDYYNEQFF
-,TRBV24-1,TRBJ2-3,CATSDARGTRTDTQYF
-,TRBV27,TRBJ1-1,CASSTQGLLNTEAFF
-,TRBV7-6,TRBJ1-1,CASSGGQGTNTEAFF
-,TRBV6-5,TRBJ2-1,CASSFRGIFYNEQFF
-,TRBV7-9,TRBJ2-1,CASSLRLGAYNEQFF
-,TRBV4-2,TRBJ1-5,CASSQARQGHQPQHF
-,TRBV7-2,TRBJ2-1,CASSIHSGSSYNEQFF
-,TRBV14,TRBJ1-2,CASSGSLLYGYTF
-,TRBV6-5,TRBJ1-5,CASSYSKPGGNQPQHF
-,TRBV7-9,TRBJ1-4,CASSPIIKQGAREKLFF
-,TRBV4-1,TRBJ1-4,CASSQDRAYEKLFF
few,TRBV7-9,TRBJ1-4,CASSPQGKNEKLFF
-,TRBV5-4,TRBJ2-1,CASSLKGGTGGLGDEQFF
-,TRBV18,TRBJ2-7,CASSYLVGTGSEQYF
-,TRBV7-2,TRBJ2-7,CASSVLGGQNYEQYF
-,TRBV7-3,TRBJ1-1,CASSLTTGTEAFF
few,TRBV5-4,TRBJ2-7,CASSVGQYYEQYF
-,TRBV19,TRBJ2-1,CASREPSESNEQFF
-,TRBV18,TRBJ1-1,CASSPRTGTFEAFF
-,TRBV5-1,TRBJ1-2,CASSLAGVGYGYTF
-,TRBV19,TRBJ1-6,CASSGGQGSNSYNSPLHF
-,TRBV19,TRBJ1-2,CASSTGATGHGYTF
-,TRBV5-4,TRBJ2-7,CASSLGLAGGSDEQYF
few,TRBV28,TRBJ2-7,CASSRDRGYEQYF
-,TRBV7-9,TRBJ1-2,CASSLPGHSGPLGYTF
-,TRBV7-2,TRBJ2-3,CASSYLAGGTDTQYF
-,TRBV5-6,TRBJ1-6,CASSLRTGVYNSPLHF
-,TRBV6-5,TRBJ2-3,CATAAEGRGTDTQYF
once,TRBV7-9,TRBJ2-1,CASSLWGVSYNEQFF
-,TRBV7-9,TRBJ1-4,CASSLAGTGSNEKLFF
-,TRBV2,TRBJ1-2,CASTEGGGYTF
-,TRBV5-1,TRBJ1-3,CASRGTASFTIYF
-,TRBV11-3,TRBJ2-1,CASSLAGGNEQFF
-,TRBV10-1,TRBJ2-1,CASRGTIQGTEQFF